The sequence of this TCR beta chain was determined in a study of blood T cell repertoires in COVID-19. V lost 5 bases, J lost 0 bases, and 14 bases lay in between. The CDR3 consists of 17 residues. Germline CDR1 and CDR2: MDHEN and SYDVKM. Original methodology: Amplified reference gene primers provided the basis for estimating nucleated cell counts. TCRdb's copy holds only in-frame clones and misses some; the assay was immunoSEQ multiplex PCR. The V and J calls and clone size were taken over from that table, and D and trimming were inferred from the DNA. The sample contains approximately 200,000 clones, approximately 90% of which appear only once.

The chain recombines TRBV28 with TRBJ2-6; possibly TRBD2 for D (5 bases). The source material was peripheral blood. This clonotype was obtained from a man between 65 and 79 years old with active or convalescent COVID-19. CDR3 DNA sequence: TGTGCCAGCAGTGTGTACACCGGGAACTCTGGGGCCAACGTCCTGACTTTC. Translated, it gives CASSVYTGNSGANVLTF.